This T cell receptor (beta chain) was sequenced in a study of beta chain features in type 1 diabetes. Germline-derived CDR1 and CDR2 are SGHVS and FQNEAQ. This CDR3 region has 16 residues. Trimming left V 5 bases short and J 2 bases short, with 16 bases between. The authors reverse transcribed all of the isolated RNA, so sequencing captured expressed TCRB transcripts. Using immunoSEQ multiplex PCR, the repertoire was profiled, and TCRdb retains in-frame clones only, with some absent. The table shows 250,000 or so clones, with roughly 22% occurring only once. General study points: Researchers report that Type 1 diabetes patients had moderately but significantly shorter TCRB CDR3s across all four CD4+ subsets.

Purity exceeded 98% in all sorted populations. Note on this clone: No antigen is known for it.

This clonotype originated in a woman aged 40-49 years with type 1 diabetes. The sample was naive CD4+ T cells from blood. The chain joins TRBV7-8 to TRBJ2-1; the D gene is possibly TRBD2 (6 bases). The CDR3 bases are TGTGCCAGCAGCCGGACAACGGGAGCTGCCTACAATGAGCAGTTCTTC. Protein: CASSRTTGAAYNEQFF.